This T cell receptor beta chain was identified in a study of T cell responses to AZD1222 COVID-19 vaccine. The CDR3 is 14 residues long. Germline values: CDR1 MDHEN, CDR2 SYDVKM. The germline V and J ends were trimmed by 8 bases and 0 bases, with 11 bases remaining between them. Using immunoSEQ multiplex PCR, the repertoire was profiled, and TCRdb retains in-frame clones only, with some absent. The sample has 150,000 to 160,000 clones, under 95% seen once; the top ten hold under 20%. The chain couples TRBV28 to TRBJ1-3; no definite D call. This TCR was sampled from an adult in good health. The sequencing here drew on peripheral blood, taken on day 0 of AZD1222 vaccination. CDR3 region: CASGDTLSGNTIYF. The DNA of the CDR3 is TGTGCCAGCGGCGACACCCTCTCTGGAAACACCATATATTTT.